The next 7 T cell receptor beta chains were all read from a single sample in a study of OX40 agonist ivuxolimab in advanced cancers. Clones were sequenced by immunoSEQ multiplex PCR, and TCRdb holds only the in-frame ones, with some missing. The data contain approximately 67,000 clones, 85% to 95% of them singletons. The sequences come from CD4+ or CD8+ T cells sorted from blood, collected in a trial of the OX40 agonist ivuxolimab. The receptors come from an adult with an advanced solid tumor such as melanoma, head and neck, liver or kidney cancer.

This clone was observed once. The chain joins TRBV28 to TRBJ2-3, with 7 bases lining up with TRBD1. Germline lookup yields CDR1 MDHEN and CDR2 SYDVKM. The CDR3 has 15 amino acids. V gave up 2 bases and J gave up 3 bases; unmatched junction bases: 5. The CDR3 DNA is TGTGCCAGCAGTTTACAGGCAGGGGGTACAGATACGCAGTATTTT. Translated, it gives CASSLQAGGTDTQYF. The full variable domain, its missing parts supplied by reference TRBV28 and TRBJ2-3, is DVKVTQSSRYLVKRTGEKVFLECVQDMDHENMFWYRQDPGLGLRLIYFSYDVKMKEKGDIPEGYSVSREKKERFSLILESASTNQTSMYLCASSLQAGGTDTQYFGPGTRLTVL.

The chain uses TRBV7-2 and TRBJ2-3; D is unclear. The length of the CDR3 is 15 residues. V lost 5 bases to trimming and J lost 0 bases, with 12 bases between them. Germline CDR1 is SGHTA and CDR2 is FQGNSA. CDR3 nucleotide sequence: TGTGCCAGCAGCGTTGGGTATACTAGCACAGATACGCAGTATTTT. This sequence encodes CASSVGYTSTDTQYF.

This clone is judged medium-sized. The chain is built from TRBV4-2 and TRBJ2-1; the D is unclear. Germline V gene lookup returns CDR1 LGHNA and CDR2 YNFKEQ. V was shortened by 0 bases and J by 10 bases, with 16 bases between the two germline ends. The CDR3 contains 15 residues. As DNA, the CDR3 is TGTGCCAGCAGCCAAGATAAGTCAGGTATTCAGGAGCAGTTCTTC. Residues: CASSQDKSGIQEQFF.

The V and J genes are TRBV28 and TRBJ1-2; D gene unclear. The CDR3 has 12 residues. The germline gives CDR1 MDHEN, CDR2 SYDVKM. V shed 9 bases and J shed 2 bases, with 10 bases lying between them. The CDR3 sequence is CASRLRNYGYTF. The CDR3 DNA reads TGTGCCAGTCGACTGCGGAACTATGGCTACACCTTC.

The chain joins TRBV29-1 to TRBJ1-2; D is ambiguous. The germline CDR1 and CDR2 sequences are SQVTM and ANQGSEA. The V gene lost 1 base and the J gene lost 5 bases, with 11 bases spanning the gap. The CDR3 loop spans 13 amino acids. The CDR3 DNA reads TGCAGCGTTGAAGGCGGTGTAGGTTATGGCTACACCTTC. Its translation: CSVEGGVGYGYTF.

The chain recombines TRBV30 with TRBJ2-1; D remains unclear. Per germline, CDR1 GTSNPN and CDR2 SVGIG (reference sequence). This CDR3 contains 12 residues. Trimming took off 1 base at V and 2 bases at J, with 3 bases between the two ends. CDR3 amino acids: CAWSDPYNEQFF. In nucleotides, the CDR3 is TGTGCCTGGAGTGACCCCTACAATGAGCAGTTCTTC.

The chain employs TRBV4-1 and TRBJ2-1; possibly TRBD1 or TRBD2 for D (6 bases each). There are 17 residues in the CDR3. Germline V CDR1 and CDR2: MGHRA, YSYEKL. V lost 1 base and J 0 bases, leaving 13 bases between the germline ends. CDR3 residues: CASSQVGGTPSYNEQFF. The CDR3 bases are TGCGCCAGCAGCCAAGTAGGGGGGACCCCCTCCTACAATGAGCAGTTCTTC.